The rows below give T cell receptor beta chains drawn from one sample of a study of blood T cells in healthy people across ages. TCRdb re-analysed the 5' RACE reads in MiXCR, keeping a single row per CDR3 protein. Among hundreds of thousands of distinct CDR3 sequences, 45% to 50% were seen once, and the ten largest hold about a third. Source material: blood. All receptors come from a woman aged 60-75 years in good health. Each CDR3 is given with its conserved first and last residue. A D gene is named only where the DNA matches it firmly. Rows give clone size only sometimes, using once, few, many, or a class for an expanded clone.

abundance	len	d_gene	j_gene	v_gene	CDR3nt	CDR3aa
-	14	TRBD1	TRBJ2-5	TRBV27	TGTGCCAGCAGTGGGAGACAGGGGGGGGAGACCCAGTACTTC	CASSGRQGGETQYF
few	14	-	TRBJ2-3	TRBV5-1	TGCGCCAGCAGTCCCCTGGGGGGCTCAGATACGCAGTATTTT	CASSPLGGSDTQYF
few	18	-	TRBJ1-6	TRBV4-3	TGCGCCAGCAGCCAAGAGGTGGCGGGGCCCCACTATAATTCACCCCTCCACTTT	CASSQEVAGPHYNSPLHF
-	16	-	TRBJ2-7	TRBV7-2	TGTGCCAGCAGCTCCAAGGAAATTCCAAACCCCTACGAGCAGTACTTC	CASSSKEIPNPYEQYF
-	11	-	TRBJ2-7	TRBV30	TGTGCCTGGACAGGGAGCCACGAGCAGTACTTC	CAWTGSHEQYF
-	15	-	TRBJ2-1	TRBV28	TGTGCCAGCAGCCGAACTAGCAAATCCTACAATGAGCAGTTCTTC	CASSRTSKSYNEQFF
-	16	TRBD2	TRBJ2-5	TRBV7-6	TGTGCCAGCAGCTTAGGGACTAGCGGGACCGAAGAGACCCAGTACTTC	CASSLGTSGTEETQYF
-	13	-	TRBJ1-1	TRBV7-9	TGTGCCAGCGGACAAGGGGGATATGCTGAAGCTTTCTTT	CASGQGGYAEAFF
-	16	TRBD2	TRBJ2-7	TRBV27	TGTGCCAGCAGTGCATCACTAGCGGGGGGCTCCTACGAGCAGTACTTC	CASSASLAGGSYEQYF
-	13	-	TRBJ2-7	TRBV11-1	TGTGCCAGCCGTGGGACAAACTCCTACGAGCAGTACTTC	CASRGTNSYEQYF
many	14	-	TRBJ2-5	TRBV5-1	TGCGCCAGCCGGTCGAACTCCGGGGCAGAGACCCAGTACTTC	CASRSNSGAETQYF
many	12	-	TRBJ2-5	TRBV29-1	TGCAGCGTTGATAACAGACAAGAGACCCAGTACTTC	CSVDNRQETQYF
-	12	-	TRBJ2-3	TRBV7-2	TGTGCCAGCAGCTTAGCGCCCAGGAGGCAGTATTTT	CASSLAPRRQYF
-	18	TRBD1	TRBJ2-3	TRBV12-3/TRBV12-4	TGTGCCAGTAGTGTGACCACAGGGGTCGTCCTAAGCACAGATACGCAGTATTTT	CASSVTTGVVLSTDTQYF
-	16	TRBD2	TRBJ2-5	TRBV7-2	TGTGCCAGCAGCTTCTCACTAGCGGGATCTGGTGAGACCCAGTACTTC	CASSFSLAGSGETQYF
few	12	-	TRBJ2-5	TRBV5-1	TGCGCCAGCAGCTTGAACGGCAATGAGCAGTACTTC	CASSLNGNEQYF
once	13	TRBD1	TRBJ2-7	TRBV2	TGTGCCAGCGGAGGGGACAGGGGAGGCGAGCAGTACTTC	CASGGDRGGEQYF
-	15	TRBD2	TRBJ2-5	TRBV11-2	TGTGCCAGCAGCCCACCTAGCGGGATAGGCAATGAGCAGTACTTC	CASSPPSGIGNEQYF
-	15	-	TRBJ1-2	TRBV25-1	TGTGTCAGCAGTGCGCCCCGGACAAGCAGCTATGGCTACACCTTC	CVSSAPRTSSYGYTF
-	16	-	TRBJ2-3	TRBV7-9	TGTGCCAGCAGCTTAGAACAGGCTGGAGTAGCAGATACGCAGTATTTT	CASSLEQAGVADTQYF
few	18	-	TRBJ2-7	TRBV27	TGTGCCAGCAGGCCCGGGACGTCGAGAGGGCTGACGTTATACGAGCAGTACTTC	CASRPGTSRGLTLYEQYF
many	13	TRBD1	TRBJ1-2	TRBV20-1	TGCAGTGCTAGTGCACAGGGGAAGGGGGGCTACACCTTC	CSASAQGKGGYTF
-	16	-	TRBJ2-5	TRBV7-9	TGTGCCAGCAGCTTAGGACAGAGACCGTACCAAGAGACCCAGTACTTC	CASSLGQRPYQETQYF
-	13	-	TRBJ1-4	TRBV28	TGTGCCAGTGGGTCAGGGCTAGAGGGAAAACTGTTTTTT	CASGSGLEGKLFF